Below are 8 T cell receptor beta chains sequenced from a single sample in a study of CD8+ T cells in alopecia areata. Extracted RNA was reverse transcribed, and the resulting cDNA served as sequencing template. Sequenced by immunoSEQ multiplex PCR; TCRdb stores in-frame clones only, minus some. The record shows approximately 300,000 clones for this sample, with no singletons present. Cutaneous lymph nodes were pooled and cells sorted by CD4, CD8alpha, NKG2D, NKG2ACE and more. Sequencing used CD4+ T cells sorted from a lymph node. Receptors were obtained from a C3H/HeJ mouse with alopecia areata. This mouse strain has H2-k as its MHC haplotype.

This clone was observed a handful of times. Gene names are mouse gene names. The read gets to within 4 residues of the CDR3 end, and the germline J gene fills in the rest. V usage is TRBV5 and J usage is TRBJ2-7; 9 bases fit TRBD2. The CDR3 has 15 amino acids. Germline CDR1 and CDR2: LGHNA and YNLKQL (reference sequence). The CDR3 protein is CASSQGRNWGDEQYF. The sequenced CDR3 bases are TGTGCCAGCAGCCAAGGAAGGAACTGGGGGGAT.

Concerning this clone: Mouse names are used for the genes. The CDR3 DNA, read in part, is TGTGCCAGCAGTCCGACAGGGGTCGGG. As protein: CASSPTGVG. The entire CDR3 reads CASSPTGVGQLYF. V gene TRBV19 combines with J gene TRBJ2-2; 8 nucleotides agree with TRBD1. The CDR3 is cut off 4 residues early in the read; its end comes from the germline J gene. The length of the CDR3 is 13 residues. The germline V gene encodes CDR1 FNHDT and CDR2 SITEND (reference sequence). The entire variable domain, with the rest obtained from reference TRBV19 and TRBJ2-2, is as follows: GGIITQTPKFLIGQEGQKLTLKCQQNFNHDTMYWYRQDSGKGLRLIYYSITENDLQKGDLSEGYDASREKKSSFSLTVTSAQKNEMAVFLCASSPTGVGQLYFGEGSKLTVL.

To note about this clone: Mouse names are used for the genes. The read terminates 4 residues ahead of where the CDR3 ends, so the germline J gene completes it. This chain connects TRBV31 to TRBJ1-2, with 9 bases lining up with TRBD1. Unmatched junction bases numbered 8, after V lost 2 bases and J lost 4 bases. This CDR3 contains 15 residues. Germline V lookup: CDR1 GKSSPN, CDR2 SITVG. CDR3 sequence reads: CAWSAVPGQGSDYTF. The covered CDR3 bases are TGTGCCTGGAGTGCCGTTCCGGGACAGGGCTCC.

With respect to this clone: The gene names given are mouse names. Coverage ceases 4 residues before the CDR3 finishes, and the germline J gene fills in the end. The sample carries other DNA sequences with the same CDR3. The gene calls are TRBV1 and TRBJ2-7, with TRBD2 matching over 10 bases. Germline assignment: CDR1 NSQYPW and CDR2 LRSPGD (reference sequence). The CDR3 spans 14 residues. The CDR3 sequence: CTCSANWGGYEQYF. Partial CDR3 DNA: TGCACCTGCAGTGCAAACTGGGGGGGGTAT.

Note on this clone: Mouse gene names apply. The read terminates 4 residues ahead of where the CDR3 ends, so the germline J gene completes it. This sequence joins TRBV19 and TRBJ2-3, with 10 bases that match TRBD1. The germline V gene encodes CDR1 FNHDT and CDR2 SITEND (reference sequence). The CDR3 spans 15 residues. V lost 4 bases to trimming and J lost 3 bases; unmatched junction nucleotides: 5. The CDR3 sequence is CASSYLGQGAETLYF. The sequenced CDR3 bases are TGTGCCAGCAGTTACCTGGGACAGGGGGCAGAA.

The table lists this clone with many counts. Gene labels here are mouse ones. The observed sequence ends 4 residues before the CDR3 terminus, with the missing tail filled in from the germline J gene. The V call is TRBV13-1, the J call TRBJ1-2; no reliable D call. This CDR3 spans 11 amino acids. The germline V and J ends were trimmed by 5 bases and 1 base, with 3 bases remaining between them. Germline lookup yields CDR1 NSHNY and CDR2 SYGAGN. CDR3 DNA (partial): TGTGCCAGCAGAGGAAACTCC. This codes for CASRGNS. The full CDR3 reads CASRGNSDYTF.

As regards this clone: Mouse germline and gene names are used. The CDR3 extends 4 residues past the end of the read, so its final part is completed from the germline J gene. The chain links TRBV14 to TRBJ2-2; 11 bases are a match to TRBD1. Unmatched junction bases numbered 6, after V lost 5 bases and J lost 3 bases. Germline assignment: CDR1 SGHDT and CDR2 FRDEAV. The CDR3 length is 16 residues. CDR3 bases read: TGTGCCAGCAGCAAACCGGGACAGGGGGACACCGGG. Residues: CASSKPGQGDTG. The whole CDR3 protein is CASSKPGQGDTGQLYF. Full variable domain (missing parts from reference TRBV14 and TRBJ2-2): EAGVTQSPRYAVLQEGQAVSFWCDPISGHDTLYWYQQPRDQGPQLLVYFRDEAVIDNSQLPSDRFSAVRPKGTNSTLKIQSAKQGDTATYLCASSKPGQGDTGQLYFGEGSKLTVL.

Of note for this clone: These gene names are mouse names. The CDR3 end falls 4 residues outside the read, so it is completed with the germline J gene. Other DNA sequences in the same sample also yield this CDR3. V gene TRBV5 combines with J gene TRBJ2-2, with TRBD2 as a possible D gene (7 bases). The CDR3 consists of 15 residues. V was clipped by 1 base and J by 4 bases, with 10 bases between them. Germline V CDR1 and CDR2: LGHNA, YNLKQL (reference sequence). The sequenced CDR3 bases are TGTGCCAGCAGCCAAGCGGGGGGCCGCACCGGG. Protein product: CASSQAGGRTG. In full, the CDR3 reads CASSQAGGRTGQLYF.